The next 30 T cell receptor beta chains were all read from a single sample in a study of blood T cell repertoires in COVID-19. TCRdb's copy holds only in-frame clones and misses some; the assay was immunoSEQ multiplex PCR. The table shows approximately 160,000 clones, with about 88% occurring only once. Sample: peripheral blood. The receptors were sampled from a man in his 60s with COVID-19, enrolled during active disease.

The gene calls are TRBV10-3 and TRBJ2-1, with D possibly being TRBD2 (5 bases). V gave up 0 bases and J gave up 6 bases, with 9 bases separating them. The germline V gene has CDR1 ENHRY and CDR2 SYGVKD. The length of the CDR3 is 14 residues. DNA for the CDR3: TGTGCCATCAGTGAGTCAGCTGGGAGCAATGAGCAGTTCTTC. Its protein product is CAISESAGSNEQFF.

The rearrangement joins TRBV28 to TRBJ2-7, with a possible D match to TRBD1 (7 bases). Trimming stripped 6 bases from V and 5 bases from J, with 23 bases between. The CDR3 has 16 residues. Per germline, CDR1 MDHEN and CDR2 SYDVKM. CDR3 in DNA: TGTGCCAGCAGCCAGGGAGGTAACAGGGGCGTCCACGAGCAGTACTTC. It is translated as CASSQGGNRGVHEQYF. Full variable domain (remainder filled in from reference TRBV28 and TRBJ2-7): DVKVTQSSRYLVKRTGEKVFLECVQDMDHENMFWYRQDPGLGLRLIYFSYDVKMKEKGDIPEGYSVSREKKERFSLILESASTNQTSMYLCASSQGGNRGVHEQYFGPGTRLTVT.

This rearrangement joins TRBV2 to TRBJ2-3, with a tentative D call TRBD1 (5 bases). V lost 7 bases and J 2 bases, leaving 16 bases between the germline ends. CDR3 length: 15 amino acids. Germline lookup yields CDR1 SNHLY and CDR2 FYNNEI. CDR3 residues: CASTSRALYTDTQYF. CDR3 nucleotides: TGTGCCAGCACTTCCAGGGCGTTATACACAGATACGCAGTATTTT.

This chain joins TRBV7-2 and TRBJ1-1, with D tentatively TRBD1 (5 bases). Per germline, CDR1 SGHTA and CDR2 FQGNSA. The CDR3 totals 14 residues. Trimming stripped 1 base from V and 9 bases from J, with 15 bases between. The CDR3 sequence is CASSLGGRAGQAFF. DNA for the CDR3: TGTGCCAGCAGCTTAGGTGGCAGGGCAGGTCAAGCTTTCTTT.

The gene calls are TRBV5-1 and TRBJ2-5, with 9 nucleotides matching TRBD1. The V and J ends lost 4 bases and 5 bases, in that order; junction bases with no gene match: 9. This CDR3 is 15 amino acids long. Germline CDR1 is SGHRS and CDR2 is YFSETQ. The CDR3 loop is CASSAKGQGWETQYF. DNA of the CDR3: TGCGCCAGCAGCGCAAAAGGACAGGGGTGGGAGACCCAGTACTTC.

This chain uses TRBV5-1 with TRBJ2-1; TRBD2 is a possible D gene (7 bases). The CDR3 covers 16 residues. The V end lost 1 base, the J end lost 3 bases, and 14 bases lay between the germline ends. Looked up from germline, CDR1 is SGHRS and CDR2 is YFSETQ. The CDR3 loop is CASSLRAGDNYNEQFF. CDR3 in DNA: TGCGCCAGCAGCTTGCGGGCGGGGGACAACTACAATGAGCAGTTCTTC.

This clone was seen only a few times. V and J are TRBV24-1 and TRBJ1-3, with 9 bases lining up with TRBD1. Germline-derived CDR1 and CDR2 are KGHDR and SFDVKD. The ends lost 2 bases at V and 2 bases at J; junction bases unmatched: 3. The CDR3 extends over 16 amino acids. The CDR3 nucleotides read TGTGCCACCAGTGATTCACGGACAGGGGCTGGAAACACCATATATTTT. This translates into CATSDSRTGAGNTIYF.

The chain combines TRBV6-1 with TRBJ1-3; TRBD1 might be the D (6 bases). The CDR3 is 17 amino acids. Per germline, CDR1 MNHNS and CDR2 SASEGT. Between the trimmed V and J ends, which lost 4 bases and 0 bases, there was a span of 16 bases. The CDR3 loop reads CASSGGGRTNSGNTIYF. CDR3 bases: TGTGCCAGCAGTGGAGGGGGACGGACCAACTCTGGAAACACCATATATTTT.

The rearrangement joins TRBV7-2 to TRBJ1-2; no reliable D call. V shed 0 bases and J shed 4 bases, with 9 bases lying between them. The germline gives CDR1 SGHTA, CDR2 FQGNSA. The CDR3 is 14 amino acids. DNA for the CDR3: TGTGCCAGCAGCTTAGCGCCGGAGGGCTATGGCTACACCTTC. This codes for CASSLAPEGYGYTF.

The chain couples TRBV7-9 to TRBJ1-1; D ambiguous. The CDR3 sequence is 13 residues long. CDR1 and CDR2 (germline): SEHNR, FQNEAQ (reference sequence). The V gene lost 0 bases and the J gene lost 6 bases, with 8 bases spanning the gap. The CDR3: CASSLAPGSEAFF. CDR3 in DNA: TGTGCCAGCAGCTTAGCCCCCGGGTCTGAAGCTTTCTTT. Together with reference TRBV7-9 and TRBJ1-1, the CDR3 gives the full variable domain: DTGVSQNPRHKITKRGQNVTFRCDPISEHNRLYWYRQTLGQGPEFLTYFQNEAQLEKSRLLSDRFSAERPKGSFSTLEIQRTEQGDSAMYLCASSLAPGSEAFFGQGTRLTVV.

The rearrangement joins TRBV18 to TRBJ1-2; the D gene is possibly TRBD1 (5 bases). Looked up from germline, CDR1 is KGHSH and CDR2 is LQKENI. CDR3 length: 17 amino acids. V lost 0 bases and J 4 bases, leaving 18 bases between the germline ends. The DNA for the CDR3 is TGTGCCAGCTCACCACCCTTGGGAGGGGAGGCCGCCTATGGCTACACCTTC. It is translated as CASSPPLGGEAAYGYTF.

This clone came up once. This sequence joins TRBV5-1 and TRBJ1-6; 8 bases map to TRBD1. The germline gives CDR1 SGHRS, CDR2 YFSETQ. The CDR3 is 19 residues long. The V and J ends lost 3 bases and 0 bases, in that order; junction bases with no gene match: 11. The CDR3 loop reads CASSSRTGIESSYNSPLHF. The CDR3 DNA follows: TGCGCCAGCAGCTCTAGGACAGGGATTGAGAGCTCCTATAATTCACCCCTCCACTTT.

The genes are TRBV6-5 and TRBJ1-3, with D possibly TRBD1 on 6 matching bases. Germline CDR1 reads MNHEY; CDR2 reads SVGAGI. This CDR3 spans 12 amino acids. V lost 7 bases to trimming and J lost 3 bases, with 7 bases between them. CDR3 sequence reads: CASTGVGNTIYF. CDR3 in DNA: TGTGCCAGCACAGGGGTTGGAAACACCATATATTTT.

The CDR3 DNA follows: TGTGCCAGCAGCCAAGATGAGGGACAGGGAGCTTTCTTT. Protein product: CASSQDEGQGAFF. The rearrangement uses TRBV3-1 (or the pseudogene TRBV3-2) and TRBJ1-1; 9 bases agree with TRBD1. Trimming at V came to 0 bases and at J to 10 bases, leaving 3 bases not matched to a gene. The germline gives CDR1 LGHDT, CDR2 YNNKEL (reference sequence). CDR3 length equals 13 residues.

The chain couples TRBV15 to TRBJ1-2, with D unresolved. The CDR3 covers 15 residues. The germline gives CDR1 LNHNV, CDR2 YYDKDF (reference sequence). V shed 0 bases and J shed 4 bases, with 12 bases lying between them. The CDR3 DNA reads as TGTGCCACCAGCAGAGATACTATACCTGGCTATGGCTACACCTTC. It codes for CATSRDTIPGYGYTF.

The J gene is TRBJ1-1, the V gene TRBV7-3; the D gene is possibly TRBD1 (6 bases). The CDR3 runs to 15 residues. Per the germline V gene, CDR1 is SGHTA and CDR2 is FQGTGA. V lost 2 bases to trimming and J lost 0 bases, with 10 bases between them. CDR3 nucleotides: TGTGCCAGCAGCTTAGCCGGACAGCTGAACACTGAAGCTTTCTTT. It codes for CASSLAGQLNTEAFF.

Only one count was recorded for this clone. V gene TRBV5-8 combines with J gene TRBJ2-5; D is undetermined. Trimming shortened V by 4 bases and J by 4 bases, and 14 bases separated the two germline ends. Germline V gene data show CDR1 as SGHTS and CDR2 as YDEGEE. The CDR3 is 14 residues long. The CDR3 loop is CASSTDRVGETQYF. CDR3 sequence (DNA): TGTGCCAGCAGCACTGACCGGGTGGGAGAGACCCAGTACTTC.

The chain couples TRBV18 to TRBJ1-4; maybe TRBD1 (5 bases). The CDR3 extends over 14 amino acids. V was cut by 6 bases and J by 7 bases, with 15 bases left in between. In germline, CDR1 is KGHSH, CDR2 LQKENI. As DNA, the CDR3 is TGTGCCAGCTCGATAAACGGACACCCTGAAAAACTGTTTTTT. Translating gives CASSINGHPEKLFF.

CDR3 DNA sequence: TGTGCCAGCAGCCAATCCGGAGTGATTGGCTACACCTTC. This encodes CASSQSGVIGYTF. This chain joins TRBV3-1 (or the pseudogene TRBV3-2) and TRBJ1-2; D is unclear. CDR3 length equals 13 residues. V lost 2 bases and J 7 bases, leaving 11 bases between the germline ends. Germline V gene data show CDR1 as LGHDT and CDR2 as YNNKEL (reference sequence).

The chain recombines TRBV19 with TRBJ1-1; the match to TRBD1 covers 10 bases. The CDR3 contains 15 residues. Losses at the gene ends were 6 bases for V and 2 bases for J; bases not matched to a gene: 6. CDR1 LNHDA and CDR2 SQIVND come from the germline V gene (reference sequence). The CDR3 DNA is TGTGCCAGTAGGCGCTGGGACAGGGGAAACACTGAAGCTTTCTTT. Amino acids: CASRRWDRGNTEAFF.

The chain has TRBV6-2 or TRBV6-3 and TRBJ1-5; D is undetermined. This CDR3 comprises 13 residues. Germline V gives CDR1 MNHEY, CDR2 SVGEGT. V lost 6 bases, J lost 4 bases, and 10 bases lay in between. The CDR3 here is CASSRTENQPQHF. CDR3 DNA: TGTGCCAGCAGCCGTACAGAGAATCAGCCCCAGCATTTT.

The CDR3 protein is CASSYSGTGHYGYTF. The CDR3 DNA reads as TGTGCCAGCAGTTACTCAGGGACAGGGCACTATGGCTACACCTTC. The chain links TRBV6-5 to TRBJ1-2; 9 nucleotides line up with TRBD1. Germline CDR1 reads MNHEY; CDR2 reads SVGAGI. The CDR3 extends over 15 amino acids. V was pared by 0 bases and J by 3 bases, with 2 bases of the junction left unmatched.

With respect to this clone: One end of the junction does not line up with germline, which may come from a read error. This chain links TRBV10-3 with TRBJ2-5, with D unclear. The germline V gene has CDR1 ENHRY and CDR2 SYGVKD. CDR3 length: 8 amino acids. CDR3 nucleotides: TGTGCCAAGAGGATCAACCACTTC. Protein sequence: CAKRINHF.

In DNA form, the CDR3 reads TGTGCCAGCAGCCAAGACTCTAGCGCATTTTACAATGAGCAGTTCTTC. Protein: CASSQDSSAFYNEQFF. The rearrangement links TRBV3-1 (or the pseudogene TRBV3-2) to TRBJ2-1; weak D call: TRBD2 (6 bases). V lost 0 bases and J lost 4, with 13 bases in between. The CDR3 runs 16 residues. The V gene's germline CDR1 is LGHDT and CDR2 YNNKEL (reference sequence).

V gene TRBV6-5 combines with J gene TRBJ1-6; the D gene is possibly TRBD1 (5 bases). V lost 7 bases, J lost 14 bases, and 18 bases lay in between. CDR1 is MNHEY, CDR2 SVGAGI, per germline. CDR3 length: 13 residues. This CDR3 reads CASTTGSLRALHF. The CDR3 DNA sequence: TGTGCCAGCACTACAGGTTCCCTCAGGGCCCTCCACTTT.

The CDR3 sequence: CASSPGLTRYEQYF. CDR3 sequence (DNA): TGTGCCAGCAGCCCGGGACTGACGAGATACGAGCAGTACTTC. The chain combines TRBV7-2 with TRBJ2-7; tentatively, D is TRBD2 (6 bases). V was cut by 5 bases and J by 4 bases, with 15 bases left in between. Looked up from germline, CDR1 is SGHTA and CDR2 is FQGNSA. The CDR3 is 14 residues long.

The J gene is TRBJ1-4, the V gene TRBV18; 8 nucleotides match TRBD1. The CDR3 extends over 16 amino acids. The junction had 9 bases not matched to a gene; V was cut back by 3 bases and J by 6 bases. Germline V gene lookup returns CDR1 KGHSH and CDR2 LQKENI. The CDR3 protein is CASSPQPGGRDEKLFF. As DNA, the CDR3 is TGTGCCAGCTCACCCCAACCAGGGGGCAGGGATGAAAAACTGTTTTTT.

The chain's CDR3 is CASSLSRGSNQPQHF. CDR3 sequence (DNA): TGTGCCAGCAGTTTATCCCGGGGTAGCAATCAGCCCCAGCATTTT. The chain recombines TRBV27 with TRBJ1-5; D not certain. The CDR3 runs 15 residues. V lost 0 bases to trimming and J lost 0 bases, with 6 bases between them. The V gene's germline CDR1 is MNHEY and CDR2 SMNVEV (reference sequence).

The chain combines TRBV12-3 or TRBV12-4 with TRBJ1-3, with unresolved D. V gave up 5 bases and J gave up 11 bases, with 16 bases separating them. This CDR3 is built from 13 residues. The CDR3 sequence is CASSHPPPSPIYF. In DNA, the CDR3 is TGTGCCAGCAGTCATCCCCCTCCGAGTCCCATATATTTT.

V usage is TRBV10-1 and J usage is TRBJ2-5, with TRBD1 matching over 7 bases. The CDR3 runs to 13 residues. Germline-derived CDR1 and CDR2 are WNHNN and SYGVQD (reference sequence). V shed 8 bases, J shed 3 bases, and the junction held 6 bases outside the gene matches. CDR3 coding DNA: TGCGCCAGCGATGGGACAGCCGAAGAGACCCAGTACTTC. This sequence encodes CASDGTAEETQYF.